These 19 T cell receptor beta chains originate from one sample sequenced in a study of T-cell reconstitution after alpha-beta-depleted transplantation in children. Preparation of the TCRbeta library used unique molecular identifiers. Via MiXCR, TCRdb re-called the PCR reads, giving one row per CDR3 protein. Of a few hundred thousand distinct CDR3 sequences listed, roughly 9.5% are singletons. This sample comprised PBMCs from the stem cell graft donor, obtained from the stem cell graft. Source of these receptors: a human donor who donated a stem cell graft to a child with SCID.

In its sample, this clonotype was seen many times. The J gene is TRBJ2-6, the V gene TRBV7-2; D not certain. Trimming stripped 1 base from V and 0 bases from J, with 10 bases between. There are 17 residues in the CDR3. Germline loops: CDR1 SGHTA, CDR2 FQGNSA. The CDR3 region is CASSLGGGPSGANVLTF. The CDR3 region has the DNA TGTGCCAGCAGCTTAGGAGGCGGCCCCTCTGGGGCCAACGTCCTGACTTTC.

There are many counts of this clonotype. The chain combines TRBV12-3 or TRBV12-4 with TRBJ1-1; tentatively, D is TRBD1 (5 bases). The V gene lost 10 bases and the J gene lost 0 bases, with 15 bases spanning the gap. The CDR3 is made up of 14 amino acids. In DNA, the CDR3 is TGTGCCACCTATCCTTGGACACTGAACACTGAAGCTTTCTTT. Protein: CATYPWTLNTEAFF.

This clonotype was detected a few times. This chain connects TRBV6-1 to TRBJ1-5; 10 bases line up with TRBD1. This CDR3 has 15 residues. V was pared by 7 bases and J by 3 bases, with 6 bases of the junction left unmatched. Germline-derived CDR1 and CDR2 are MNHNS and SASEGT. The CDR3 sequence: CASKKTGGPNQPQHF. DNA of the CDR3: TGTGCCAGCAAAAAGACAGGGGGCCCCAATCAGCCCCAGCATTTT.

This rearrangement joins TRBV10-3 to TRBJ2-3, with D tentatively TRBD1 or TRBD2 (5 bases each). Trimming took off 6 bases at V and 8 bases at J, with 12 bases between the two ends. The germline V gene encodes CDR1 ENHRY and CDR2 SYGVKD. CDR3 size: 12 residues. The CDR3 nucleotides are TGTGCCATCAGGGACTCCCAGGGTACGCAGTATTTT. Translating it yields CAIRDSQGTQYF.

The rearrangement links TRBV9 to TRBJ2-7; the D gene is possibly TRBD2 (7 bases). V lost 0 bases and J 0 bases, leaving 13 bases between the germline ends. CDR3 size: 16 residues. Per germline, CDR1 SGDLS and CDR2 YYNGEE. The CDR3 nucleotides are TGTGCCAGCAGCGTAGATCGGGGGGCAAACTCCTACGAGCAGTACTTC. As protein: CASSVDRGANSYEQYF.

This clonotype was counted only a few times. The V call is TRBV12-3 or TRBV12-4, the J call TRBJ1-5; TRBD1 agrees at 7 bases. There are 15 residues in the CDR3. V gave up 0 bases and J gave up 6 bases; unmatched junction bases: 5. CDR3 bases: TGTGCCAGCAGTTTAGCAGGGGGCGAGGGTCAGCCCCAGCATTTT. This translates into CASSLAGGEGQPQHF.

V gene TRBV27 combines with J gene TRBJ1-3; D remains ambiguous. V lost 5 bases, J lost 0 bases, and 14 bases lay in between. Germline-derived CDR1 and CDR2 are MNHEY and SMNVEV (reference sequence). The CDR3 is made up of 16 amino acids. The CDR3: CASSPRVTSSGNTIYF. The DNA for the CDR3 is TGTGCCAGCAGTCCAAGGGTGACCAGCTCTGGAAACACCATATATTTT.

The sample holds many counts of this clonotype. J is TRBJ2-1 and V is TRBV9; 8 bases are a match to TRBD2. This CDR3 is built from 15 residues. Germline values: CDR1 SGDLS, CDR2 YYNGEE. J was trimmed by 5 bases and V by 0 bases; bases with no gene match: 4. This CDR3 reads CASSVGSGGNNEQFF. The CDR3 DNA reads TGTGCCAGCAGCGTAGGAAGCGGGGGAAACAATGAGCAGTTCTTC. Full variable domain (rest looked up from reference TRBV9 and TRBJ2-1): DSGVTQTPKHLITATGQRVTLRCSPRSGDLSVYWYQQSLDQGLQFLIQYYNGEERAKGNILERFSAQQFPDLHSELNLSSLELGDSALYFCASSVGSGGNNEQFFGPGTRLTVL.

This clonotype was detected ten times or more. The chain links TRBV7-9 to TRBJ1-3, with D uncertain. The CDR3 has 12 amino acids. V lost 0 bases and J lost 3, with 0 bases in between. CDR1 is SEHNR and CDR2 is FQNEAQ in the germline V gene (reference sequence). The CDR3 DNA is TGTGCCAGCAGCTTAGCTGGAAACACCATATATTTT. Its protein is CASSLAGNTIYF.

This chain connects TRBV12-3 or TRBV12-4 to TRBJ2-3; 10 bases map to TRBD2. CDR3 length: 16 amino acids. The V gene end was trimmed by 6 bases and the J gene end by 0 bases; junction bases not matched to a gene: 6. The CDR3, as DNA: TGTGCCAGCAGGTACCCTAGCGGGAGAAGCACAGATACGCAGTATTTT. Residues: CASRYPSGRSTDTQYF.

This clonotype has just a few counts. The V call is TRBV12-5, the J call TRBJ2-2; D gene unclear. V was shortened by 3 bases and J by 5 bases, with 10 bases between the two germline ends. Germline-derived CDR1 and CDR2 are LGHNT and FRNRAP. This CDR3 contains 14 residues. This CDR3 is CASGLNRLTGELFF. In DNA form, the CDR3 reads TGTGCTAGTGGTTTAAACCGGCTGACCGGGGAGCTGTTTTTT.

This clonotype was seen many times. The chain carries TRBV12-3 or TRBV12-4 and TRBJ1-3; D possibly corresponds to TRBD1 (6 bases). V was clipped by 6 bases and J by 0 bases, with 12 bases between them. This CDR3 comprises 15 residues. The CDR3 region is CASSRQAISGNTIYF. CDR3 in DNA: TGTGCCAGCAGCAGACAGGCAATCTCTGGAAACACCATATATTTT.

This clonotype was seen only a few times. The chain carries TRBV19 and TRBJ1-2; maybe TRBD1 (5 bases). The CDR3 is 15 amino acids. Trimming removed 4 bases at V and 1 base at J, with 13 bases between. Germline assignment: CDR1 LNHDA and CDR2 SQIVND (reference sequence). The CDR3 DNA is TGTGCCAGTAGTACTCGACAGAGATATAACTATGGCTACACCTTC. Translation gives CASSTRQRYNYGYTF. The full variable domain, completed using reference TRBV19 and TRBJ1-2, is DGGITQSPKYLFRKEGQNVTLSCEQNLNHDAMYWYRQDPGQGLRLIYYSQIVNDFQKGDIAEGYSVSREKKESFPLTVTSAQKNPTAFYLCASSTRQRYNYGYTFGSGTRLTVV.

This clonotype was counted between two and nine times. The genes are TRBV29-1 and TRBJ1-2; TRBD1 might be the D (5 bases). Germline CDR1 and CDR2: SQVTM and ANQGSEA. The CDR3 is 14 amino acids. Written as DNA, the CDR3 is TGCAGTTTCAATGACCTGGGGCGTGACTATGGCTACACCTTC. Translating gives CSFNDLGRDYGYTF. The variable domain in full, with the rest retrieved from reference TRBV29-1 and TRBJ1-2, is SAVISQKPSRDICQRGTSLTIQCQVDSQVTMMFWYRQQPGQSLTLIATANQGSEATYESGFVIDKFPISRPNLTFSTLTVSNMSPEDSSIYLCSFNDLGRDYGYTFGSGTRLTVV.

The CDR3 nucleotides are TGTGCCAGTAGTACGGCGTTGAACACTGAAGCTTTCTTT. It yields the protein CASSTALNTEAFF. The V and J genes are TRBV19 and TRBJ1-1, with D unresolved. The CDR3 loop spans 13 amino acids. Germline V gene data show CDR1 as LNHDA and CDR2 as SQIVND (reference sequence). V dropped 4 bases and J dropped 0 bases, with 6 bases sitting between them.

The gene calls are TRBV11-2 and TRBJ1-3; the D gene is possibly TRBD1 (6 bases). V gave up 2 bases and J gave up 8 bases, with 13 bases separating them. The CDR3 has 14 residues. Germline loops: CDR1 SGHAT, CDR2 FQNNGV. The CDR3: CASSLQGQGDTIYF. In DNA form, the CDR3 reads TGTGCCAGCAGCTTACAGGGGCAGGGAGACACCATATATTTT.

This clonotype was observed at least ten times. J is TRBJ2-7 and V is TRBV9; 13 bases are shared with TRBD2. The CDR3 has 17 residues. The junction had 7 bases not matched to a gene; V was cut back by 0 bases and J by 4 bases. CDR1 and CDR2 (germline): SGDLS, YYNGEE. In DNA form, the CDR3 reads TGTGCCAGCAGCGTAGGGGCCACTAGCGGGGGGGCGTACGAGCAGTACTTC. This encodes CASSVGATSGGAYEQYF.

The chain combines TRBV7-9 with TRBJ2-4, with 9 nucleotides matching TRBD2. The germline CDR1 and CDR2 sequences are SEHNR and FQNEAQ (reference sequence). The length of the CDR3 is 17 residues. The V gene end was trimmed by 2 bases and the J gene end by 4 bases; junction bases not matched to a gene: 9. Here the CDR3 reads CASSLSSSGAEKNIQYF. The CDR3 DNA reads as TGTGCCAGCAGCTTAAGTTCTAGCGGGGCGGAGAAAAACATTCAGTACTTC.

There are many counts of this clonotype. The V and J genes are TRBV29-1 and TRBJ1-5; D uncertain. The CDR3 length is 13 residues. Trimming pared 4 bases from V and 0 bases from J, leaving 7 bases between. Germline lookup yields CDR1 SQVTM and CDR2 ANQGSEA. The CDR3 DNA is TGCAGCGTTGGAGGCAGTAGCAATCAGCCCCAGCATTTT. This gives the protein CSVGGSSNQPQHF.